The present T cell receptor beta chain was sequenced within a study of metastatic and nonmetastatic thyroid tumors. Overall study findings and caveats: Compared with benign nodules, malignant thyroid tumors were reported to have significantly higher TCR beta diversity in both blood and tumor.

This clone was counted at least ten times. Its antigen is as yet unknown. How the authors handled the data: What underpinned the distant-metastasis classifier for papillary thyroid cancer was the set of CDR3 differences across clinicopathological groups. TCRdb called clones again from the PCR reads with MiXCR. TCRdb assigned the V and J calls; the authors' analysis was not used. The sample shows roughly 30,000 clones, over 20% of them seen only once. The entire patient cohort was treatment-naive prior to thyroid surgery. The junction had 1 base not matched to a gene; V was cut back by 4 bases and J by 4 bases. CDR1 and CDR2 from the germline V gene are SGHAT and FQDESV (reference sequence). The CDR3 has 16 residues.

This chain connects TRBV11-1 to TRBJ2-2, with 15 bases identical to TRBD2. The sequencing input was blood. The clonotype was recovered from a female donor with papillary thyroid cancer or a benign thyroid nodule (not recorded which). Some clones in this sample may be carry-over from other donors' samples. The CDR3 here is CASSSGLAGGTGELFF. CDR3 bases: TGTGCCAGCAGCTCGGGACTAGCGGGAGGCACCGGGGAGCTGTTTTTT.